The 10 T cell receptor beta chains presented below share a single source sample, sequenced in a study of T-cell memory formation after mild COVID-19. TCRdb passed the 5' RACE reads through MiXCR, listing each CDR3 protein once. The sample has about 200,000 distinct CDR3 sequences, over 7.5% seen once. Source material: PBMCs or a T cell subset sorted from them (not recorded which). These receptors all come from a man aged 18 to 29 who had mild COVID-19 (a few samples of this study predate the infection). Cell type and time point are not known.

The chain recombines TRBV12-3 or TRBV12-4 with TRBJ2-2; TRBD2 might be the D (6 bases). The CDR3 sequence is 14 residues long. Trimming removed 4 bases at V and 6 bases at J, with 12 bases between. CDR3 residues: CASSSPGTAGELFF. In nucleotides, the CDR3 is TGTGCCAGCAGTTCGCCCGGGACTGCCGGGGAGCTGTTTTTT.

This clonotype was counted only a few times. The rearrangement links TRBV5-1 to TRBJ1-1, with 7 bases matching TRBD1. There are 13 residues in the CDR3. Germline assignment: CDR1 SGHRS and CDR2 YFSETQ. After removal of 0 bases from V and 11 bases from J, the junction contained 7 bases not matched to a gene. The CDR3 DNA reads TGCGCCAGCAGCTTGGGAGGGGGCTCGGGTGCTTTCTTT. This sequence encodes CASSLGGGSGAFF.

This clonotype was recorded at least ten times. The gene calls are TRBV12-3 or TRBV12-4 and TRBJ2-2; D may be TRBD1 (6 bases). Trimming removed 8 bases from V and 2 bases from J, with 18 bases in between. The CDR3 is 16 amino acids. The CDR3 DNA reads TGTGCCAGCGGCGATCCGGGACACAGAAACACCGGGGAGCTGTTTTTT. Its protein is CASGDPGHRNTGELFF.

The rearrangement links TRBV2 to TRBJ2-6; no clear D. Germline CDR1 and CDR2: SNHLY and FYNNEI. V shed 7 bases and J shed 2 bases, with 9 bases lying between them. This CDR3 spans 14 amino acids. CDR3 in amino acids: CASNMFPGANVLTF. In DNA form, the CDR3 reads TGTGCCAGCAATATGTTCCCTGGGGCCAACGTCCTGACTTTC. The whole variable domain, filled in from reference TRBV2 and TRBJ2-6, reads EPEVTQTPSHQVTQMGQEVILRCVPISNHLYFYWYRQILGQKVEFLVSFYNNEISEKSEIFDDQFSVERPDGSNFTLKIRSTKLEDSAMYFCASNMFPGANVLTFGAGSRLTVL.

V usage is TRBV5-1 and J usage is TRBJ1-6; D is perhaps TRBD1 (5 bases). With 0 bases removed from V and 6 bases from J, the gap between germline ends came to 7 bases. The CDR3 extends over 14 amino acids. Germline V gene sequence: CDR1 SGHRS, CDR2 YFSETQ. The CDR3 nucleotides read TGCGCCAGCAGCTTGGAAGGGGCTAATTCACCCCTCCACTTT. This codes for CASSLEGANSPLHF.

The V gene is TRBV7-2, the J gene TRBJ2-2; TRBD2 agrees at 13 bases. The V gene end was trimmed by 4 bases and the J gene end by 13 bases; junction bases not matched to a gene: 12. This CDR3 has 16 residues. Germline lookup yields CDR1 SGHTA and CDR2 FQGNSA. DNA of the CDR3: TGTGCCAGCAGCTCCTCTGTACTAGCGGGGGGGCCACGGCTGTTTTTT. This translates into CASSSSVLAGGPRLFF.

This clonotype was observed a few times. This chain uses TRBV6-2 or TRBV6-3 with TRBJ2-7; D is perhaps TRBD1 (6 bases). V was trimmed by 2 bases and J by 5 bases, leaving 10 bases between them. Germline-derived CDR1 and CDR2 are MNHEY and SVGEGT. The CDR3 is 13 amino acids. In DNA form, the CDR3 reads TGTGCCAGCAGTTACGTACAGGGCCACGAGCAGTACTTC. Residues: CASSYVQGHEQYF.

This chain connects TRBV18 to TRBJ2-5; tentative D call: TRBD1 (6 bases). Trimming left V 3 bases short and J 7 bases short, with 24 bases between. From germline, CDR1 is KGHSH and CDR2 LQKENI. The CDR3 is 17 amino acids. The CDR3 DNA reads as TGTGCCAGCTCACCGCCTCTCCGTGACAGGCCGTTGGGGACCCAGTACTTC. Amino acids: CASSPPLRDRPLGTQYF.

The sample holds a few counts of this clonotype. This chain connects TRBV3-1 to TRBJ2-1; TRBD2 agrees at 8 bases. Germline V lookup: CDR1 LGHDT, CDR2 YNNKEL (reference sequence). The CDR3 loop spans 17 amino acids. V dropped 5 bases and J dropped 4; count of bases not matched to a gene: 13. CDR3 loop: CASSTRGGGPDYNEQFF. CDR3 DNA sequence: TGTGCCAGCAGCACTCGGGGCGGGGGGCCCGATTACAATGAGCAGTTCTTC.

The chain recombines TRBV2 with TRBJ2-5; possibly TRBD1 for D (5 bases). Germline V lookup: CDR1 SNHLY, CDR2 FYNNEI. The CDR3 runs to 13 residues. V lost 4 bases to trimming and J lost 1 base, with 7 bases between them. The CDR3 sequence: CASSAGLQETQYF. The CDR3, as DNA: TGTGCCAGCAGTGCAGGGCTCCAAGAGACCCAGTACTTC.